The next 14 T cell receptor beta chains were all read from a single sample in a study of OX40 agonist ivuxolimab in advanced cancers. Data came from immunoSEQ multiplex PCR; TCRdb stores just in-frame clones and leaves some out. The table has some 100,000 clones, 70% to 90% seen once. This sample comprised CD4+ or CD8+ T cells sorted from blood, obtained in a trial of the OX40 agonist ivuxolimab. These receptors were obtained from an adult with an advanced solid tumor such as melanoma, head and neck, liver or kidney cancer.

The rearrangement joins TRBV6-5 to TRBJ2-7; TRBD1 matches 7 bases. The CDR3 spans 14 residues. The V gene's germline CDR1 is MNHEY and CDR2 SVGAGI. V was clipped by 4 bases and J by 4 bases; unmatched bases: 7. The CDR3 loop is CASSSTGKSYEQYF. CDR3 DNA sequence: TGTGCCAGCAGTTCGACAGGGAAGTCGTACGAGCAGTACTTC.

This sequence joins TRBV5-1 and TRBJ1-6; TRBD1 agrees at 9 bases. CDR1 is SGHRS, CDR2 YFSETQ, per germline. Trimming at V came to 0 bases and at J to 6 bases, leaving 1 base not matched to a gene. This CDR3 is 15 amino acids long. In DNA form, the CDR3 reads TGCGCCAGCAGCTTGGGACAGGGGGTTAATTCACCCCTCCACTTT. Amino acids: CASSLGQGVNSPLHF.

This rearrangement joins TRBV27 to TRBJ2-7, with 7 bases that match TRBD1. CDR3 length equals 14 residues. V lost 6 bases, J lost 2 bases, and 7 bases stayed unmatched. The germline V gene has CDR1 MNHEY and CDR2 SMNVEV (reference sequence). The CDR3 loop is CASSRTGIPYEQYF. The CDR3 DNA reads as TGTGCCAGCAGCCGGACAGGCATACCCTACGAGCAGTACTTC.

The chain recombines TRBV5-1 with TRBJ1-1; no firm D call. CDR3 length: 18 amino acids. The V end was cut by 1 base, the J end by 1 base, with 20 bases between. CDR1 and CDR2 from the germline V gene are SGHRS and YFSETQ. The CDR3: CASSLTQQAAVPNTEAFF. As DNA, the CDR3 is TGCGCCAGCAGCTTGACTCAGCAGGCCGCGGTCCCGAACACTGAAGCTTTCTTT.

This rearrangement joins TRBV9 to TRBJ2-1; 10 nucleotides line up with TRBD2. J was trimmed by 7 bases and V by 0 bases; bases with no gene match: 10. The CDR3 is made up of 17 amino acids. Germline CDR1 SGDLS, CDR2 YYNGEE. CDR3 sequence (DNA): TGTGCCAGCAGCGTAGGGGCTAGCGGGAGTTTTCGGAATGAGCAGTTCTTC. The encoded protein is CASSVGASGSFRNEQFF.

The CDR3 loop reads CASSILTGTGGTEAFF. CDR3 nucleotides: TGTGCCAGTAGTATCTTAACCGGGACAGGGGGCACTGAAGCTTTCTTT. The chain links TRBV19 to TRBJ1-1; 11 positions agree with TRBD1. With V trimmed by 3 bases and J by 4 bases, 7 bases remained unmatched. The CDR3 contains 16 residues. Looked up from germline, CDR1 is LNHDA and CDR2 is SQIVND (reference sequence).

The chain recombines TRBV7-9 with TRBJ2-1; D gene uncertain. Germline CDR1 and CDR2: SEHNR and FQNEAQ (reference sequence). The CDR3 has 16 residues. Trimming cost V 2 bases and J 0 bases, with 11 bases left between them. CDR3 nucleotide sequence: TGTGCCAGCAGCTTATTCTCCCTGAGCTCCTACAATGAGCAGTTCTTC. It specifies CASSLFSLSSYNEQFF.

The chain carries TRBV7-9 and TRBJ2-1; 9 bases line up with TRBD2. This CDR3 comprises 17 residues. The V and J ends lost 3 bases and 3 bases, in that order; junction bases with no gene match: 9. CDR1 and CDR2 from the germline V gene are SEHNR and FQNEAQ (reference sequence). The CDR3 sequence: CASSFRGAGGFYNEQFF. The CDR3, as DNA: TGTGCCAGCAGCTTTCGGGGAGCGGGGGGATTCTACAATGAGCAGTTCTTC.

The rearrangement uses TRBV27 and TRBJ2-6; 9 nucleotides align to TRBD1. J was trimmed by 0 bases and V by 5 bases; bases with no gene match: 5. The CDR3 consists of 17 residues. Germline V CDR1 and CDR2: MNHEY, SMNVEV (reference sequence). The CDR3 region is CASSAGTGISGANVLTF. DNA for the CDR3: TGTGCCAGCAGTGCCGGGACAGGGATCTCTGGGGCCAACGTCCTGACTTTC.

Turning to this clone: Additional DNA sequences in this sample encode the identical CDR3. In DNA form, the CDR3 reads TGTGCCAGCAGTCTGAGCGGGAGCACAGATACGCAGTATTTT. Protein: CASSLSGSTDTQYF. The chain combines TRBV27 with TRBJ2-3, with D tentatively TRBD2 (6 bases). From germline, CDR1 is MNHEY and CDR2 SMNVEV (reference sequence). V lost 5 bases, J lost 0 bases, and 9 bases lay in between. This CDR3 region has 14 residues.

This clone has a single count. V gene TRBV10-3 combines with J gene TRBJ2-2; possible D gene TRBD1, 6 bases. Trimming pared 11 bases from V and 1 base from J, leaving 11 bases between. The CDR3 covers 13 residues. From germline, CDR1 is ENHRY and CDR2 SYGVKD. As DNA, the CDR3 is TGTGCCTCGAGGGACAAGAACACCGGGGAGCTGTTTTTT. Translated, it gives CASRDKNTGELFF.

The gene calls are TRBV6-5 and TRBJ2-2; the D gene is possibly TRBD1 (6 bases). The germline V gene has CDR1 MNHEY and CDR2 SVGAGI. The CDR3 totals 15 residues. The V end lost 4 bases, the J end lost 1 base, and 10 bases lay between the germline ends. Written as DNA, the CDR3 is TGTGCCAGCAGTTTTGGACAGTTGAACACCGGGGAGCTGTTTTTT. Encoded protein: CASSFGQLNTGELFF.

Note on this clone: One end of the junction varies from germline; a read error may be responsible. V and J are TRBV7-3 and TRBJ1-1; TRBD1 matches at 8 bases. The CDR3 has 12 amino acids. Germline lookup yields CDR1 SGHTA and CDR2 FQGTGA. CDR3 region: CASSPGTGPLSF. The DNA for the CDR3 is TGTGCCAGCAGCCCAGGGACAGGACCCTTGTCTTTT.

A few counts support this clone. The chain is built from TRBV7-9 and TRBJ1-4; possible D gene TRBD1, 5 bases. The CDR3 extends over 12 amino acids. The germline V and J ends were trimmed by 5 bases and 7 bases, with 8 bases remaining between them. Germline values: CDR1 SEHNR, CDR2 FQNEAQ (reference sequence). Written as DNA, the CDR3 is TGTGCCAGCAGCGCCGACAGTGAAAAACTGTTTTTT. Protein sequence: CASSADSEKLFF.